The clone carrying this T cell receptor (beta chain) has ten or more counts. Its specificity is unknown. This specimen comes from a study of T cell repertoires in cytomegalovirus infection. Each CDR3 protein gets one entry after TCRdb re-called the reads with MiXCR. In the table there are roughly 920,000 distinct CDR3 sequences, 31% of which are singletons. Material: cultured CD8+ T cells from PBMCs, obtained from culture after CMV antigen stimulation. The sequence derives from a human donor in good health (CMV status not recorded). Some clones in this sample may be carry-over from other donors' samples.

The CDR3 here is CASSFPLGGGGNEQFF. Written as DNA, the CDR3 is TGTGCCAGCAGCTTCCCTCTGGGCGGGGGTGGGAATGAGCAGTTCTTC. The chain has TRBV7-2 and TRBJ2-1; TRBD2 aligns across 7 bases. Germline V gene sequence: CDR1 SGHTA, CDR2 FQGNSA. The CDR3 runs 16 residues. With 3 bases clipped from V and 7 bases from J, the junction kept 12 bases outside the gene matches.